These T cell receptor beta chains were read from a single sample in a study of human T cells and chemical hapten exposure. TCRdb reprocessed the RACE reads via MiXCR and lists one record per CDR3 protein. The table lists about 35,000 distinct CDR3 sequences, 10% to 15% of them singletons, with about 1.9% in the top ten. Sequenced material: whole blood, taken in connection with sensitization to the hapten diphenylcyclopropenone (DPC). The receptor set was obtained from a woman in her thirties or forties with alopecia areata. Some clones in this sample may be carry-over from other donors' samples. Both conserved end residues are part of each CDR3. The D gene is left open where the match is weak. Where a row states a size, it is once, few, many or the class of an expanded clone; other rows omit it.

CDR3: CAISELVRGSSYNEQFF
DNA: TGTGCCATCAGTGAGCTGGTCCGGGGGAGCTCCTACAATGAGCAGTTCTTC
J: TRBJ2-1
D: .
size: many
V: TRBV10-3

CDR3: CASSGTGAGEKLFF
DNA: TGTGCCAGCAGTGGAACAGGGGCAGGCGAAAAACTGTTTTTT
J: TRBJ1-4
D: TRBD1
size: many
V: TRBV27

CDR3: CSARSRGLQPQHF
DNA: TGCAGTGCACGGTCCAGGGGGCTTCAGCCCCAGCATTTT
J: TRBJ1-5
D: TRBD1
size: few
V: TRBV20-1

CDR3: CASSMSAGGPVWSYEQYF
DNA: TGTGCCAGTAGTATGTCAGCGGGGGGGCCGGTGTGGTCCTACGAGCAGTACTTC
J: TRBJ2-7
D: TRBD2
size: .
V: TRBV19

CDR3: CASSLEGSNTEAFF
DNA: TGTGCCAGCAGCTTAGAGGGCTCCAACACTGAAGCTTTCTTT
J: TRBJ1-1
D: .
size: few
V: TRBV7-9

CDR3: CASSRPASGRLRRDTQYF
DNA: TGTGCCAGCAGTCGTCCGGCTAGCGGGAGATTGAGACGAGATACGCAGTATTTT
J: TRBJ2-3
D: TRBD2
size: many
V: TRBV6-6

CDR3: CASSLGQGSHIQYF
DNA: TGTGCCAGCAGCCTGGGACAGGGCTCCCACATTCAGTACTTC
J: TRBJ2-4
D: TRBD1
size: few
V: TRBV7-2

CDR3: CASSLEGGGGYTF
DNA: TGCGCCAGCAGCTTGGAAGGGGGCGGCGGCTACACCTTC
J: TRBJ1-2
D: TRBD1
size: many
V: TRBV5-1

CDR3: CSARETTKDTEAFF
DNA: TGCAGTGCTAGAGAGACAACCAAGGACACTGAAGCTTTCTTT
J: TRBJ1-1
D: .
size: few
V: TRBV20-1

CDR3: CASSPRLAGPQETQYF
DNA: TGTGCCAGCAGCCCCCGACTAGCGGGGCCGCAAGAGACCCAGTACTTC
J: TRBJ2-5
D: TRBD2
size: .
V: TRBV7-9

CDR3: CASSQGTGAQETQYF
DNA: TGTGCCAGCAGCCAAGGGACAGGAGCTCAAGAGACCCAGTACTTC
J: TRBJ2-5
D: TRBD1
size: .
V: TRBV3-1

CDR3: CSATGGGRYGYTF
DNA: TGCAGCGCTACCGGGGGGGGCCGCTATGGCTACACCTTC
J: TRBJ1-2
D: .
size: once
V: TRBV29-1

CDR3: CASSQDQYYGYTF
DNA: TGCGCCAGCAGCCAAGATCAATACTATGGCTACACCTTC
J: TRBJ1-2
D: .
size: .
V: TRBV4-3

CDR3: CASSQDRWGATEAFF
DNA: TGCGCCAGCAGCCAAGATAGGTGGGGGGCCACTGAAGCTTTCTTT
J: TRBJ1-1
D: .
size: many
V: TRBV4-3